These 3 T cell receptor beta chains were all obtained from the same sample, sequenced in a study of blood T cell repertoires in COVID-19. The assay was immunoSEQ multiplex PCR, and TCRdb's table has in-frame clones only and misses some. The sample has over 300,000 clones; around 91% are singletons. The source material was peripheral blood. All receptors derive from a man aged 18 to 30 with active or convalescent COVID-19.

The gene calls are TRBV5-1 and TRBJ2-7; no clear D gene. Germline loops: CDR1 SGHRS, CDR2 YFSETQ. V lost 0 bases and J lost 5, with 18 bases in between. This CDR3 comprises 16 residues. The chain's CDR3 is CASSLGLVSPVDEQYF. Written as DNA, the CDR3 is TGCGCCAGCAGCTTGGGGCTAGTATCTCCCGTAGACGAGCAGTACTTC.

The chain joins TRBV28 to TRBJ1-1; D unresolved. The ends were cut back, 4 bases at V and 2 bases at J, with 17 bases in the middle. CDR3 length equals 16 residues. Germline V lookup: CDR1 MDHEN, CDR2 SYDVKM. Here the CDR3 DNA reads TGTGCCAGCAGTTCCCCTCTAGCCTCTAAAAACACTGAAGCTTTCTTT. Translation: CASSSPLASKNTEAFF.

The V and J genes are TRBV11-3 and TRBJ2-1, with a weak D call TRBD2 (5 bases). Between the trimmed V and J ends, which lost 2 bases and 4 bases, there was a span of 9 bases. Looked up from germline, CDR1 is SGHNT and CDR2 is YENEEA. The CDR3 sequence is 14 residues long. The CDR3 protein is CASSLSGLYNEQFF. CDR3 DNA: TGTGCCAGCAGCTTATCCGGACTTTACAATGAGCAGTTCTTC.